In its sample, the clone carrying this T cell receptor (beta chain) was seen a few times. Antigen specificity is unknown. Both TRBC1 and TRBC2 were covered by a beta constant-region primer of two equimolar oligonucleotides. Four rounds of PCR amplified the ligated cDNA using nested alpha and beta constant-region primers plus SP2. TCRdb fed the UMI-ligation and nested PCR reads into MiXCR, producing one record per CDR3 protein. Of over 130,000 distinct CDR3 sequences listed, approximately 20% are singletons. This specimen belongs to a study of naive and memory T cell subsets. Notes on the study in general: Possibly reflecting memory cells re-expressing CD45RA, a few larger clonotypes occurred in naive repertoires, especially CD8.

V lost 4 bases to trimming and J lost 6 bases; unmatched junction nucleotides: 10. This CDR3 has 17 amino acids. In germline, CDR1 is SGHRS, CDR2 YFSETQ. The chain carries TRBV5-1 and TRBJ2-3; 14 nucleotides match TRBD2. Sequencing was done on a sample of naive CD8+ T cells from blood. This TCR came from a human donor in good health. CDR3 region: CASSRGTSGRGDDTQYF. CDR3 nucleotide sequence: TGCGCCAGCAGCCGCGGGACTAGCGGGAGAGGAGACGATACGCAGTATTTT.